A single sample gave rise to the 26 T cell receptor beta chains below, sequenced in a study of blood T cell repertoires in COVID-19. Some clones are missing from TCRdb's copy, which holds only in-frame ones; the method was immunoSEQ multiplex PCR. Among about 200,000 clones listed, about 90% were seen once. The sequenced sample was peripheral blood. These receptors originate from a woman in her 70s with acute or convalescent COVID-19.

This clone was observed a handful of times. This chain links TRBV6-2 or TRBV6-3 with TRBJ2-1; 11 bases are shared with TRBD2. In germline, CDR1 is MNHEY, CDR2 SVGEGT. With 5 bases clipped from V and 8 bases from J, the junction kept 11 bases outside the gene matches. The CDR3 has 16 amino acids. CDR3: CASSQYYSGRAHEQFF. The CDR3 DNA reads as TGTGCCAGCAGTCAATACTATAGCGGGAGGGCCCATGAGCAGTTCTTC.

The sample holds many counts of this clone. CDR3: CASSLLYMNTEAFF. CDR3 DNA sequence: TGTGCCAGCAGCTTGCTGTACATGAACACTGAAGCTTTCTTT. The chain links TRBV5-5 to TRBJ1-1; D not resolved. This CDR3 region has 14 residues. Trimming cost V 1 base and J 0 bases, with 7 bases left between them. Germline CDR1 reads SGHKS; CDR2 reads YYEKEE (reference sequence).

The chain carries TRBV19 and TRBJ1-2; D is uncertain. The CDR3 contains 16 residues. V was pared by 3 bases and J by 0 bases, with 14 bases between. CDR1 LNHDA and CDR2 SQIVND come from the germline V gene (reference sequence). The CDR3 DNA reads as TGTGCCAGTAGTATCGGCGGAGCGCCAGCTAACTATGGCTACACCTTC. Residues: CASSIGGAPANYGYTF.

The chain is built from TRBV6-2 or TRBV6-3 and TRBJ2-7; D possibly corresponds to TRBD2 (5 bases). Between the trimmed V and J ends, which lost 0 bases and 3 bases, there was a span of 6 bases. Per the germline V gene, CDR1 is MNHEY and CDR2 is SVGEGT. The CDR3 contains 13 residues. Written as DNA, the CDR3 is TGTGCCAGCAGTTACTCGGCGGGCTACGAGCAGTACTTC. Encoded protein: CASSYSAGYEQYF.

The chain links TRBV5-8 to TRBJ2-2; 9 nucleotides agree with TRBD2. The germline gives CDR1 SGHTS, CDR2 YDEGEE. This CDR3 comprises 18 residues. Trimming cost V 0 bases and J 2 bases; bases outside gene matches: 8. CDR3 nucleotides: TGTGCCAGCAGCTTGGCACCCCTAGCGGGGACTAACACCGGGGAGCTGTTTTTT. It is translated as CASSLAPLAGTNTGELFF.

The CDR3 nucleotides read TGTGCCATCAGTGACGCGCAGGGCCTTCCAGCTTTCTTT. It yields the protein CAISDAQGLPAFF. The chain is built from TRBV10-3 and TRBJ1-1, with D possibly being TRBD1 (5 bases). Germline lookup yields CDR1 ENHRY and CDR2 SYGVKD. The CDR3 runs to 13 residues. The V and J ends lost 3 bases and 10 bases respectively, with 15 bases between them.

The rearrangement uses TRBV7-2 and TRBJ2-3; D ambiguous. This CDR3 region has 14 residues. The germline CDR1 and CDR2 sequences are SGHTA and FQGNSA. Trimming shortened V by 4 bases and J by 6 bases, and 14 bases separated the two germline ends. CDR3 protein: CASSSDPVRDTQYF. The CDR3 nucleotides are TGTGCCAGCAGCTCAGACCCCGTCAGGGATACGCAGTATTTT. Full variable domain (rest looked up from reference TRBV7-2 and TRBJ2-3): GAGVSQSPSNKVTEKGKDVELRCDPISGHTALYWYRQSLGQGLEFLIYFQGNSAPDKSGLPSDRFSAERTGGSVSTLTIQRTQQEDSAVYLCASSSDPVRDTQYFGPGTRLTVL.

The chain joins TRBV25-1 to TRBJ2-7; a weak D match, TRBD2 (7 bases). CDR1 is MGHDK and CDR2 is SYGVNS in the germline V gene. The CDR3 is made up of 14 amino acids. Deletions cut 2 bases from V and 3 bases from J, with 11 bases between. This CDR3 reads CASSEAGARYEQYF. The DNA for the CDR3 is TGTGCCAGCAGTGAAGCGGGGGCCCGCTACGAGCAGTACTTC.

V is TRBV5-5 and J is TRBJ2-1, with 8 positions matching TRBD2. CDR1 is SGHKS, CDR2 YYEKEE, per germline (reference sequence). CDR3 length equals 18 residues. The trim removed 0 bases at V and 1 base at J, leaving 9 bases unmatched. CDR3 DNA sequence: TGTGCCAGCAGCTTGGCCGCGCGACGGGAGGGGTCCTACAATGAGCAGTTCTTC. Translation gives CASSLAARREGSYNEQFF.

The chain recombines TRBV7-2 with TRBJ2-5; maybe TRBD1 (6 bases). This CDR3 spans 14 amino acids. Germline CDR1 SGHTA, CDR2 FQGNSA. V lost 7 bases and J 2 bases, leaving 14 bases between the germline ends. CDR3: CASTFLGGQETQYF. CDR3 DNA sequence: TGTGCCAGCACCTTCCTAGGGGGTCAAGAGACCCAGTACTTC.

The CDR3 sequence is CASRKFGGPSSYNSPLHF. CDR3 DNA: TGTGCCAGCAGAAAATTTGGAGGGCCCAGCTCCTATAATTCACCCCTCCACTTT. The chain links TRBV27 to TRBJ1-6, with D hard to call. This CDR3 has 18 amino acids. Germline CDR1 MNHEY, CDR2 SMNVEV (reference sequence). V shed 6 bases and J shed 0 bases, with 18 bases lying between them.

The gene calls are TRBV7-2 and TRBJ1-6; D is undetermined. Germline V CDR1 and CDR2: SGHTA, FQGNSA. V was cut by 0 bases and J by 13 bases, with 7 bases left in between. The length of the CDR3 is 12 residues. CDR3 in amino acids: CASSLARDPLHF. The CDR3 region has the DNA TGTGCCAGCAGCTTAGCGAGGGATCCCCTCCACTTT.

The J gene is TRBJ2-3, the V gene TRBV5-1; 15 bases align to TRBD2. The ends lost 0 bases at V and 6 bases at J; junction bases unmatched: 2. Germline V gene lookup returns CDR1 SGHRS and CDR2 YFSETQ. This CDR3 is built from 16 residues. The CDR3: CASSLGTSGREDTQYF. CDR3 DNA sequence: TGCGCCAGCAGCTTGGGGACTAGCGGGAGGGAGGATACGCAGTATTTT.

The V and J genes are TRBV10-3 and TRBJ1-1; TRBD1 is a possible D gene (5 bases). The CDR3 length is 14 residues. The V end lost 9 bases, the J end lost 2 bases, and 16 bases lay between the germline ends. Germline loops: CDR1 ENHRY, CDR2 SYGVKD. CDR3 DNA sequence: TGTGCCATTACCAGGGACTTCCGAAACACTGAAGCTTTCTTT. Translated, it gives CAITRDFRNTEAFF.

The rearrangement uses TRBV12-5 and TRBJ2-2, with 9 bases matching TRBD1. This CDR3 contains 15 residues. CDR1 LGHNT and CDR2 FRNRAP come from the germline V gene. V lost 3 bases to trimming and J lost 3 bases; unmatched junction nucleotides: 2. CDR3 DNA: TGTGCTAGTGGTTTACAGGGGGCGGACACCGGGGAGCTGTTTTTT. It yields the protein CASGLQGADTGELFF.

This clone was seen just once. The chain carries TRBV11-2 and TRBJ1-1; no clear D gene. CDR1 is SGHAT and CDR2 is FQNNGV in the germline V gene. V lost 3 bases and J 1 base, leaving 6 bases between the germline ends. This CDR3 comprises 13 residues. This CDR3 reads CASSFVKNTEAFF. The CDR3 DNA follows: TGTGCCAGCAGCTTTGTCAAGAACACTGAAGCTTTCTTT. Using reference TRBV11-2 and TRBJ1-1 for the parts outside the CDR3, the full variable domain is EAGVAQSPRYKIIEKRQSVAFWCNPISGHATLYWYQQILGQGPKLLIQFQNNGVVDDSQLPKDRFSAERLKGVDSTLKIQPAKLEDSAVYLCASSFVKNTEAFFGQGTRLTVV.

The rearrangement links TRBV7-2 to TRBJ2-4, with D perhaps TRBD2 (5 bases). The germline CDR1 and CDR2 sequences are SGHTA and FQGNSA. This CDR3 is 12 amino acids long. The germline V and J ends were trimmed by 1 base and 9 bases, with 7 bases remaining between them. The CDR3 DNA reads as TGTGCCAGCAGCTTAGGTCGGGGCATTCAGTACTTC. Translating it yields CASSLGRGIQYF.

The chain joins TRBV5-1 to TRBJ2-2; 7 bases are a match to TRBD1. CDR1 SGHRS and CDR2 YFSETQ come from the germline V gene. The CDR3 spans 15 residues. V dropped 0 bases and J dropped 3; count of bases not matched to a gene: 2. CDR3 residues: CASSLDRGDTGELFF. For the CDR3, the DNA is TGCGCCAGCAGCTTGGACAGGGGCGACACCGGGGAGCTGTTTTTT.

This clone was seen a single time. This chain joins TRBV9 and TRBJ2-5; D not certain. The germline V gene has CDR1 SGDLS and CDR2 YYNGEE. V was pared by 5 bases and J by 0 bases, with 8 bases between. This CDR3 is built from 13 residues. The CDR3 DNA follows: TGTGCCAGCAGTTCACTAAACCAAGAGACCCAGTACTTC. Translation: CASSSLNQETQYF.

The chain couples TRBV9 to TRBJ1-1, with D hard to call. Germline V gives CDR1 SGDLS, CDR2 YYNGEE. The CDR3 spans 13 residues. V was clipped by 0 bases and J by 6 bases, with 9 bases between them. DNA of the CDR3: TGTGCCAGCAGCGTAGGGCCTCTGGCTGAAGCTTTCTTT. The encoded protein is CASSVGPLAEAFF.

V gene TRBV3-1 (or the pseudogene TRBV3-2) combines with J gene TRBJ2-2; 9 bases align to TRBD2. J lost 3 bases, V lost 1 base, and 9 bases had no gene match. From germline, CDR1 is LGHDT and CDR2 YNNKEL (reference sequence). The length of the CDR3 is 18 residues. The DNA for the CDR3 is TGTGCCAGCAGCCAAGTGGTTCCTAGCGGGATTTACACCGGGGAGCTGTTTTTT. This codes for CASSQVVPSGIYTGELFF.

The chain recombines TRBV19 with TRBJ1-5; TRBD1 agrees at 9 bases. Germline V lookup: CDR1 LNHDA, CDR2 SQIVND (reference sequence). With V trimmed by 9 bases and J by 4 bases, 10 bases remained unmatched. The CDR3 contains 15 residues. In nucleotides, the CDR3 is TGTGCCAGCCGCCCCGACAGGGGGGGGAATCAGCCCCAGCATTTT. It specifies CASRPDRGGNQPQHF.

This rearrangement joins TRBV19 to TRBJ2-3, with D possibly TRBD2 on 5 matching bases. V lost 8 bases, J lost 8 bases, and 17 bases lay in between. CDR3 length: 13 amino acids. Germline V gives CDR1 LNHDA, CDR2 SQIVND (reference sequence). CDR3 region: CASEGLASGTQYF. CDR3 sequence (DNA): TGTGCCAGTGAGGGCCTAGCATCAGGTACGCAGTATTTT.

V is TRBV6-2 or TRBV6-3 and J is TRBJ2-7; 8 bases are a match to TRBD1. The CDR3 consists of 14 residues. V was pared by 2 bases and J by 4 bases, with 4 bases of the junction left unmatched. In germline, CDR1 is MNHEY, CDR2 SVGEGT. The CDR3 protein is CASSYDRGLYEQYF. The CDR3 DNA sequence: TGTGCCAGCAGTTACGACAGGGGCCTATACGAGCAGTACTTC.

The genes are TRBV5-1 and TRBJ2-7; 10 bases line up with TRBD1. Germline CDR1 is SGHRS and CDR2 is YFSETQ. This CDR3 has 15 residues. V lost 4 bases, J lost 7 bases, and 11 bases stayed unmatched. The CDR3 here is CASSPGQGISREQYF. In DNA, the CDR3 is TGCGCCAGCAGCCCGGGACAGGGGATTTCGAGAGAGCAGTACTTC.

This clone was observed a handful of times. The V call is TRBV29-1, the J call TRBJ1-1; a weak D match, TRBD1 (6 bases). This CDR3 region has 14 residues. The germline CDR1 and CDR2 sequences are SQVTM and ANQGSEA. Trimming removed 4 bases from V and 5 bases from J, with 17 bases in between. CDR3 DNA: TGCAGCGTTGCCCCAATAGGGGGAGAAACTGAAGCTTTCTTT. This codes for CSVAPIGGETEAFF.